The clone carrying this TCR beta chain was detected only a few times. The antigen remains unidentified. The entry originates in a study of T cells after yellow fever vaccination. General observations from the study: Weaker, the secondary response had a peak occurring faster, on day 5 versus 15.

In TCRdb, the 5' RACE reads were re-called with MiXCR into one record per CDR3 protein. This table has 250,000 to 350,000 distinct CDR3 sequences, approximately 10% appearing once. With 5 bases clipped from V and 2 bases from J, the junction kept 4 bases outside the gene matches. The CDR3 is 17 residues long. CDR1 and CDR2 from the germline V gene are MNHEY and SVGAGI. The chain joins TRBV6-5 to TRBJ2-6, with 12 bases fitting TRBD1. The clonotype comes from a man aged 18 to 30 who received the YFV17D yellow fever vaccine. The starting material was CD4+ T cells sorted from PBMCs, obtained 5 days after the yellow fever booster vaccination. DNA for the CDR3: TGTGCCAGCAGTGCGGGACAGGGGGCAACTGGGGCCAACGTCCTGACTTTC. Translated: CASSAGQGATGANVLTF.